This T cell receptor beta chain was sequenced for a study of CD8+ T cells in alopecia areata. As for this clone: Its cognate antigen is unknown.

After removal of 3 bases from V and 0 bases from J, the junction contained 1 base not matched to a gene. The CDR3 contains 15 residues. The germline V gene has CDR1 SGHTA and CDR2 FQGTGA. Study findings and constraints: Mouse data revealed clearer TCR sharing than patient data did, a gap possibly tied to HLA.

cDNA reverse transcribed from extracted RNA served as the sequencing template. This table comes from immunoSEQ multiplex PCR, and its TCRdb copy is limited to in-frame clones, with some not included. Found here are over 100,000 clones, more than 40% of them singletons; the top ten hold around 20%. This clonotype was sampled from a human donor with alopecia areata. This specimen was CD8+ T cells sorted from blood, taken at week 0. This chain joins TRBV7-3 and TRBJ2-1; TRBD1 matches 8 bases. The CDR3 DNA sequence: TGTGCCAGCAGCTTCGGGACAGGCTCCTACAATGAGCAGTTCTTC. Protein sequence: CASSFGTGSYNEQFF.